A single sample is the source of the 9 T cell receptor beta chains below, sequenced in a study of blood T cell repertoires in COVID-19. Clones were sequenced by immunoSEQ multiplex PCR, and TCRdb holds only the in-frame ones, with some missing. The sample records about 280,000 clones, around 85% being singletons. The sequencing sample was made of peripheral blood. These receptors were taken from a woman aged 25 to 39 who had recovered from COVID-19.

This clone has only a few counts. The V call is TRBV4-1, the J call TRBJ2-6, with D tentatively TRBD2 (6 bases). V dropped 0 bases and J dropped 6 bases, with 18 bases sitting between them. Per germline, CDR1 MGHRA and CDR2 YSYEKL. The CDR3 is 18 amino acids. The CDR3 region has the DNA TGCGCCAGCAGCCAAGATCTCGCATTGGGGGGAGAGGCCAACGTCCTGACTTTC. Protein: CASSQDLALGGEANVLTF.

This clone was seen just once. The chain uses TRBV6-2 or TRBV6-3 and TRBJ2-7, with 7 bases matching TRBD2. The CDR3 covers 14 residues. Trimming removed 0 bases from V and 5 bases from J; junction bases left unmatched: 4. Germline values: CDR1 MNHEY, CDR2 SVGEGT. CDR3 region: CASSYSGGVHEQYF. CDR3 DNA sequence: TGTGCCAGCAGTTACTCGGGAGGGGTCCACGAGCAGTACTTC.

The chain uses TRBV5-4 and TRBJ2-2; TRBD1 matches at 9 bases. There are 15 residues in the CDR3. The trim removed 5 bases at V and 6 bases at J, leaving 8 bases unmatched. CDR1 and CDR2 (germline): SGHNT, YYREEE (reference sequence). CDR3 loop: CASSSGTGPSGELFF. The CDR3 coding sequence is TGTGCCAGCAGTTCCGGGACAGGGCCGTCCGGGGAGCTGTTTTTT.

The V and J genes are TRBV19 and TRBJ1-6; 9 bases align to TRBD1. The germline gives CDR1 LNHDA, CDR2 SQIVND (reference sequence). The CDR3 sequence is 16 residues long. With V trimmed by 4 bases and J by 10 bases, 11 bases remained unmatched. CDR3 sequence (DNA): TGTGCCAGTAGTAATTATCAACAGGGGGCTTACTCACCCCTCCACTTT. Its translation: CASSNYQQGAYSPLHF.

V is TRBV18 and J is TRBJ1-5, with D possibly being TRBD1 (5 bases). This CDR3 contains 13 residues. The germline V gene has CDR1 KGHSH and CDR2 LQKENI. Trimming cost V 3 bases and J 7 bases, with 10 bases left between them. The CDR3 region has the DNA TGTGCCAGCTCACCGCGGGGGGAGCAGCCCCAGCATTTT. It encodes CASSPRGEQPQHF.

CDR3: CASSQRTSTDTQYF. The CDR3, as DNA: TGTGCCAGCAGCCAAAGGACTAGCACAGATACGCAGTATTTT. The J gene is TRBJ2-3, the V gene TRBV6-5, with D perhaps matching TRBD2 (5 bases). V was pared by 6 bases and J by 0 bases, with 10 bases between. The germline gives CDR1 MNHEY, CDR2 SVGAGI. CDR3 length: 14 amino acids.

V gene TRBV3-1 (or the pseudogene TRBV3-2) combines with J gene TRBJ2-1; 11 bases line up with TRBD1. V dropped 4 bases and J dropped 6; count of bases not matched to a gene: 8. This CDR3 region has 16 residues. The germline V gene has CDR1 LGHDT and CDR2 YNNKEL (reference sequence). The CDR3 sequence is CASSLTGTGGGNEQFF. The CDR3 nucleotides read TGTGCCAGCAGCCTAACCGGGACAGGGGGTGGCAATGAGCAGTTCTTC.

The chain combines TRBV5-1 with TRBJ2-7, with 9 bases that match TRBD2. Germline V gives CDR1 SGHRS, CDR2 YFSETQ. V shed 4 bases, J shed 4 bases, and the junction held 12 bases outside the gene matches. This CDR3 has 16 amino acids. Here the CDR3 reads CASSAQTSGLIYEQYF. In DNA, the CDR3 is TGCGCCAGCAGCGCCCAGACTAGCGGTCTTATTTACGAGCAGTACTTC.

The chain is built from TRBV7-8 and TRBJ2-2; D tentatively reads TRBD1 or TRBD2 (5 bases each). Trimming pared 5 bases from V and 2 bases from J, leaving 15 bases between. CDR1 and CDR2 (germline): SGHVS, FQNEAQ. This CDR3 region has 16 residues. CDR3 bases: TGTGCCAGCAGCCGAGAGGGGCTCCTTAACACCGGGGAGCTGTTTTTT. Protein: CASSREGLLNTGELFF.